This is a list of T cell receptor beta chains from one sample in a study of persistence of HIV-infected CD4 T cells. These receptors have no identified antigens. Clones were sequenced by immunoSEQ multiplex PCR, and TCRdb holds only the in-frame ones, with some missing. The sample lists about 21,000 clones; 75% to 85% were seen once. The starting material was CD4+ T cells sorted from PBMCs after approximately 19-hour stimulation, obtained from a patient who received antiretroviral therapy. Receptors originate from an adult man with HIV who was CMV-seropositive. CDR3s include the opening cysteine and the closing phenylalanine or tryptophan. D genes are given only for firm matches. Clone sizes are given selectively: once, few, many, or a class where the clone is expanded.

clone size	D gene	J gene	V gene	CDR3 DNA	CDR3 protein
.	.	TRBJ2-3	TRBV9	TGTGCCAGCAGCGGCCAGGGCGCAGATACGCAGTATTTT	CASSGQGADTQYF
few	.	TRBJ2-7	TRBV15	TGTGCCACCAGCAGAGATGGTACCGCCAAGTACTTC	CATSRDGTAKYF
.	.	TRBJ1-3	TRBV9	TGTGCCAGCAGCGTAGGGGGGGCTGGAAACACCATATATTTT	CASSVGGAGNTIYF
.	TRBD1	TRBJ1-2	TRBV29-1	TGCAGCGTTGAAGATCCGTCCAGGGGGCCGGGGTATGGCTACACCTTC	CSVEDPSRGPGYGYTF
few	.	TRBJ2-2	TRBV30	TGTGCCTGGAATTGGCGGGGCAACACCGGGGAGCTGTTTTTT	CAWNWRGNTGELFF
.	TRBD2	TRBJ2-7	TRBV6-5	TGTGCCAGCAGTCCCCGGGGGGGCAGCTCCTACGAGCAGTACTTC	CASSPRGGSSYEQYF
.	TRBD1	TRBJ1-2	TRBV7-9	TGTGCCAGCAGCTTAACCGGACAGGATGGCTACACCTTC	CASSLTGQDGYTF
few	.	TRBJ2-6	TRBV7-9	TGTGCCAGCAGCTCGGACTCCCCCAAGAGAGGGGCCAACGTCCTGACTTTC	CASSSDSPKRGANVLTF
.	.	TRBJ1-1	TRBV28	TGTGCCAGCAGCTCTCTCAGGGTAAACACTGAAGCTTTCTTT	CASSSLRVNTEAFF
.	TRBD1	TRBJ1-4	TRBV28	TGTGCCAGCAGGCCAGGGGGCGCAGACGAAAAACTGTTTTTT	CASRPGGADEKLFF
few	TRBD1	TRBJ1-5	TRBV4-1	TGCGCCAGCAGCCAGACACCGGGACAGGGTACCCAGCCCCAGCATTTT	CASSQTPGQGTQPQHF
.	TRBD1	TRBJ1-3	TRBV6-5	TGTGCCAGCAGTTTAACCGGGACAGGGGTTGGAAACACCATATATTTT	CASSLTGTGVGNTIYF
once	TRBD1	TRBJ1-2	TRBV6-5	TGTGCCACCCGGACAGGGGATTATGGCTACACCTTC	CATRTGDYGYTF
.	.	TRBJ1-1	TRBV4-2	TGTGCCAGCAGCCAAGAACTACTACAGTTGAACACTGAAGCTTTCTTT	CASSQELLQLNTEAFF
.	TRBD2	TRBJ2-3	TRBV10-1	TGCGCCAGCAGTGACCTAGCGGGGGGGACATCAGATACGCAGTATTTT	CASSDLAGGTSDTQYF
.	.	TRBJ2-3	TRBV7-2	TGTGCCAGCAGCTTAGCGGTGTCTAGCTTACCTAGCACAGATACGCAGTATTTT	CASSLAVSSLPSTDTQYF
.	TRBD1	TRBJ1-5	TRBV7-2	TGTGCCAGCAGCCCTAGGACAGGCGCCAATCAGCCCCAGCATTTT	CASSPRTGANQPQHF
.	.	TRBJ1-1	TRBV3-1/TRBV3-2	TGTGCCAGCAGCCAAGAAGGGTTACTGAACACTGAAGCTTTCTTT	CASSQEGLLNTEAFF
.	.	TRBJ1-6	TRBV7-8	TGTGCCAGCAGCCCACCCCCCCCTTCACCCCTCCACTTT	CASSPPPPSPLHF
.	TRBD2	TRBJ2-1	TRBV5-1	TGCGCCAGCAGCTTGCTTACTAGCGGGGGAGACAATGAGCAGTTCTTC	CASSLLTSGGDNEQFF
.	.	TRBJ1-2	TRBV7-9	TGTGCCAGCAGCTCAGGGTTGGATGGCTACACCTTC	CASSSGLDGYTF
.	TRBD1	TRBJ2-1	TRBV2	TGTGCCAGCAGTGGGAACCAAGGGGGCTTTGGTGAGCAGTTCTTC	CASSGNQGGFGEQFF
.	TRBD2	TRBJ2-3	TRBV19	TGTGCCAGTAGTATCCCCTCACTAGCGGGGGGGCAGTATTTT	CASSIPSLAGGQYF
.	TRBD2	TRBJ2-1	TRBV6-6	TGTGCCAGCAGGCCTAGCGGGGGGGCCATTGAGCAGTTCTTC	CASRPSGGAIEQFF
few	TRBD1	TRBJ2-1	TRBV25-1	TGTGCCAGCAGCCGGCCAGGGACAGGCTACAATGAGCAGTTCTTC	CASSRPGTGYNEQFF
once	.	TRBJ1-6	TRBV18	TGTGCCAGCTCACCGGGTGTCGACGTTCCCCTCCACTTT	CASSPGVDVPLHF
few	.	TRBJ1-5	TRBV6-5	TGTGCCAGCAGCCCCTCAGCTACCAATCAGCCCCAGCATTTT	CASSPSATNQPQHF
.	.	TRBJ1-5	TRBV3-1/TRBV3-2	TGTGCCAGCAGCCTCGGGGTCGGGACTTCAATTCAGCCCCAGCATTTT	CASSLGVGTSIQPQHF
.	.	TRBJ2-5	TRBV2	TGTGCCAGCAGTTCGGGAGATCAAGAGACCCAGTACTTC	CASSSGDQETQYF
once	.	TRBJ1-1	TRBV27	TGTGCCAGCAGAAAGACCGGGAACACTGAAGCTTTCTTT	CASRKTGNTEAFF
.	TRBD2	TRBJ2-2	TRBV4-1	TGCGCCAGCAGCCAAGAATACGTCGGGGGGACCGGGGAGCTGTTTTTT	CASSQEYVGGTGELFF
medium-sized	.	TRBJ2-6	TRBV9	TGTGCCAGCAGCGCCCAGGGCTCTGGGGCCAACGTCCTGACTTTC	CASSAQGSGANVLTF
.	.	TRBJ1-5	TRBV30	TGTGCCTGGAGTGCTACAGGGCTCAATCAGCCCCAGCATTTT	CAWSATGLNQPQHF
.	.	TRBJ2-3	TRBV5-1	TGCGCCAGCACCCTTTTAGGGGGGGCTGCAGATACGCAGTATTTT	CASTLLGGAADTQYF
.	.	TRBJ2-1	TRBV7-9	TGTGCCAGCGCCCCCGGTAGGGCCCATGAGCAGTTCTTC	CASAPGRAHEQFF
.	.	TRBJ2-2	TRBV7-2	TGTGCCAGCAGCTTACGGTCGCAGTGGATGGACACCGGGGAGCTGTTTTTT	CASSLRSQWMDTGELFF
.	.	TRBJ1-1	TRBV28	TGTGCCAGCAGTTTATTCGGGGGGATCAAGAACACTGAAGCTTTCTTT	CASSLFGGIKNTEAFF
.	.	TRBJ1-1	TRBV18	TGTGCCAGCTCACCAACTGCCGGTCGGGACACTGAAGCTTTCTTT	CASSPTAGRDTEAFF
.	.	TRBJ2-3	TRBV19	TGTGCCAGTAGCCCCACCGGGTCCGATACGCAGTATTTT	CASSPTGSDTQYF
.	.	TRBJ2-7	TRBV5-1	TGCGCCACCGGGGGGCGGGGTACCTACGAGCAGTACTTC	CATGGRGTYEQYF
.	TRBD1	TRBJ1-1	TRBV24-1	TGTGCCACCAGGAGACAGGGAAACACTGAAGCTTTCTTT	CATRRQGNTEAFF
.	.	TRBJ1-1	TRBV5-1	TGCGCCAGCAGCTCGCGTAGGGGCTCCATGAACACTGAAGCTTTCTTT	CASSSRRGSMNTEAFF
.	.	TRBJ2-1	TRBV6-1	TGTGCCAGCAGTGAAACGGTACAGGACTACAATGAGCAGTTCTTC	CASSETVQDYNEQFF
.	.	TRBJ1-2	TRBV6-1	TGTGCCAGCAGTGAAGCTGGGGGGCTAGCTAACTATGGCTACACCTTC	CASSEAGGLANYGYTF
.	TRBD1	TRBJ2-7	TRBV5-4	TGTGCCAGCAGCTCGGAAGGACAGGGATTCTACGAGCAGTACTTC	CASSSEGQGFYEQYF
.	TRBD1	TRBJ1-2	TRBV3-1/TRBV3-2	TGTGCCAGCAGCCAAGGGGGGACAGTCGGTGGCTACACCTTC	CASSQGGTVGGYTF
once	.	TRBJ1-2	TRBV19	TGTGCCAGCGCATTACAGGGTCCCTATGGCTACACCTTC	CASALQGPYGYTF
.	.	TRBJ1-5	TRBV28	TGTGCCAGCACTCAGTCGAGCTCAACAGGCCCCCAGCATTTT	CASTQSSSTGPQHF
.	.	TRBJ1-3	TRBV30	TGTGCCTGGGGACCTTACTCTGGAAACACCATATATTTT	CAWGPYSGNTIYF
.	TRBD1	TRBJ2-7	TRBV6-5	TGTGCCAGCAGTTCCCCGGGGCAGGGGGCCTACGAGCAGTACTTC	CASSSPGQGAYEQYF
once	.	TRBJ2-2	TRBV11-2	TGTGCCAGCAGCCCCCCAGTGGCTAGCGTGGCCTACACCGGGGAGCTGTTTTTT	CASSPPVASVAYTGELFF